These 25 T cell receptor beta chains were all obtained from the same sample, sequenced in a study of blood T cell repertoires in COVID-19. The data were produced by immunoSEQ multiplex PCR, yet TCRdb's version contains in-frame clones alone and is incomplete. The top ten clones hold about 2.7% of a sample with some 80,000 clones, almost 90% of them seen once. Sequencing was done on a sample of peripheral blood. The receptor set was obtained from a human donor in a cohort sampled during active COVID-19.

The rearrangement joins TRBV15 to TRBJ1-6; 8 bases map to TRBD1. The germline gives CDR1 LNHNV, CDR2 YYDKDF (reference sequence). Unmatched junction bases numbered 2, after V lost 3 bases and J lost 7 bases. The CDR3 contains 14 residues. CDR3 sequence (DNA): TGTGCCACCAGCAGGACAGGGGTGAATTCACCCCTCCACTTT. Translating it yields CATSRTGVNSPLHF.

CDR3 coding DNA: TGTGCCAGCAGCGTAGCTATAGCGGGAGGTACAGATACGCAGTATTTT. It yields the protein CASSVAIAGGTDTQYF. This chain uses TRBV9 with TRBJ2-3, with 10 bases fitting TRBD2. The CDR3 has 16 amino acids. Per germline, CDR1 SGDLS and CDR2 YYNGEE. Trimming took 0 bases from V and 3 from J; bases not matched to a gene: 4.

The chain combines TRBV13 with TRBJ2-7, with TRBD2 matching over 7 bases. CDR1 and CDR2 from the germline V gene are PRHDT and FYEKMQ (reference sequence). V shed 5 bases, J shed 3 bases, and the junction held 13 bases outside the gene matches. The CDR3 extends over 16 amino acids. CDR3 amino acids: CASSRKYSGLDYEQYF. The CDR3 nucleotides read TGTGCCAGCAGCCGAAAATACTCCGGACTAGACTACGAGCAGTACTTC. Supplemented by reference TRBV13 and TRBJ2-7, the full variable domain reads AAGVIQSPRHLIKEKRETATLKCYPIPRHDTVYWYQQGPGQDPQFLISFYEKMQSDKGSIPDRFSAQQFSDYHSELNMSSLELGDSALYFCASSRKYSGLDYEQYFGPGTRLTVT.

This clone was recorded only once. The chain is built from TRBV7-8 and TRBJ1-5; D might be TRBD1 (5 bases). The CDR3 sequence is 13 residues long. The germline V and J ends were trimmed by 5 bases and 11 bases, with 16 bases remaining between them. CDR1 and CDR2 (germline): SGHVS, FQNEAQ. The CDR3 here is CASSPGEAGAQHF. The CDR3 coding sequence is TGTGCCAGCAGCCCGGGCGAAGCGGGGGCCCAGCATTTT.

The rearrangement joins TRBV3-1 (or the pseudogene TRBV3-2) to TRBJ1-2; 7 bases map to TRBD1. The CDR3 extends over 16 amino acids. CDR1 is LGHDT and CDR2 is YNNKEL in the germline V gene (reference sequence). V dropped 1 base and J dropped 5; count of bases not matched to a gene: 10. This chain's CDR3 is CASSQVSRQGRYGYTF. For the CDR3, the DNA is TGTGCCAGCAGCCAAGTATCCCGACAGGGTCGATATGGCTACACCTTC.

The chain couples TRBV3-1 (or the pseudogene TRBV3-2) to TRBJ1-4; D unclear. Germline lookup yields CDR1 LGHDT and CDR2 YNNKEL (reference sequence). The CDR3 is 15 amino acids. V lost 4 bases and J 0 bases, leaving 9 bases between the germline ends. CDR3 nucleotide sequence: TGTGCCAGCAGCCGCGCGCCGCCAACTAATGAAAAACTGTTTTTT. It yields the protein CASSRAPPTNEKLFF.

This clone was seen just once. The chain recombines TRBV6-6 with TRBJ2-7, with a tentative D call TRBD1 (5 bases). Germline lookup yields CDR1 MNHNY and CDR2 SVGAGI (reference sequence). Trimming left V 11 bases short and J 2 bases short, with 13 bases between. The CDR3 totals 12 residues. The CDR3 region is CALGQEAYEQYF. Written as DNA, the CDR3 is TGTGCCTTGGGGCAGGAAGCCTACGAGCAGTACTTC.

The V and J genes are TRBV5-4 and TRBJ1-5; the match to TRBD1 covers 7 bases. Trimming at V came to 2 bases and at J to 3 bases, leaving 8 bases not matched to a gene. CDR1 is SGHNT, CDR2 YYREEE, per germline (reference sequence). This CDR3 region has 16 residues. CDR3 DNA sequence: TGTGCCAGCAGCTTCTCCCCCGACAGGGACAATCAGCCCCAGCATTTT. The encoded protein is CASSFSPDRDNQPQHF.

The chain employs TRBV7-2 and TRBJ2-2, with D uncertain. Trimming removed 1 base from V and 1 base from J, with 7 bases in between. CDR3 length equals 15 residues. The germline V gene has CDR1 SGHTA and CDR2 FQGNSA. CDR3 DNA sequence: TGTGCCAGCAGCTTAGTCTCCGGGAACACCGGGGAGCTGTTTTTT. This gives the protein CASSLVSGNTGELFF.

This clone has just one count. The CDR3 loop is CASGTGSKMYQETQYF. CDR3 nucleotides: TGTGCCAGCGGGACAGGGTCAAAAATGTACCAAGAGACCCAGTACTTC. The J gene is TRBJ2-5, the V gene TRBV2, with 9 bases that match TRBD1. This CDR3 is built from 16 residues. V gave up 8 bases and J gave up 0 bases; unmatched junction bases: 10. Germline-derived CDR1 and CDR2 are SNHLY and FYNNEI.

The CDR3 DNA sequence: TGCGCCAGCAGCCAAGATCGACAGTACGAGCAGTACTTC. This gives the protein CASSQDRQYEQYF. The chain couples TRBV4-3 to TRBJ2-7; TRBD1 might be the D (5 bases). The CDR3 is made up of 13 amino acids. V shed 0 bases and J shed 4 bases, with 7 bases lying between them. Per germline, CDR1 LGHNA and CDR2 YSLEER.

The J gene is TRBJ2-7, the V gene TRBV4-2; 10 bases are shared with TRBD2. The CDR3 is 16 residues long. Germline CDR1 LGHNA, CDR2 YNFKEQ. V dropped 0 bases and J dropped 2; count of bases not matched to a gene: 4. The CDR3 sequence: CASSQEIAGGTYEQYF. The CDR3 DNA reads as TGTGCCAGCAGCCAAGAAATAGCGGGAGGAACCTACGAGCAGTACTTC.

The V gene is TRBV10-3, the J gene TRBJ2-7; 10 nucleotides align to TRBD2. The germline CDR1 and CDR2 sequences are ENHRY and SYGVKD. This CDR3 has 16 amino acids. V lost 2 bases and J lost 2; bases outside the gene matches: 6. The CDR3: CAISEKGAGGPYEQYF. The CDR3 DNA reads as TGTGCCATCAGTGAGAAGGGAGCGGGAGGGCCCTACGAGCAGTACTTC.

This chain connects TRBV7-2 to TRBJ2-1, with D perhaps matching TRBD2 (6 bases). V dropped 3 bases and J dropped 8 bases, with 17 bases sitting between them. This CDR3 spans 15 amino acids. CDR1 and CDR2 (germline): SGHTA, FQGNSA. The CDR3 spells CASSFGSLRDDEQFF. CDR3 DNA sequence: TGTGCCAGCAGCTTCGGTTCCTTGCGGGACGATGAGCAGTTCTTC.

This chain connects TRBV5-4 to TRBJ2-1; 11 nucleotides match TRBD2. The CDR3 runs to 17 residues. The germline gives CDR1 SGHNT, CDR2 YYREEE (reference sequence). Trimming took 2 bases from V and 2 from J; bases not matched to a gene: 6. The CDR3 nucleotides read TGTGCCAGCAGCTTATATAGACTAGCGGGGACCTACAATGAGCAGTTCTTC. It specifies CASSLYRLAGTYNEQFF.

The rearrangement links TRBV3-1 (or the pseudogene TRBV3-2) to TRBJ1-4; tentative D call: TRBD1 (6 bases). V lost 4 bases and J 8 bases, leaving 17 bases between the germline ends. Germline loops: CDR1 LGHDT, CDR2 YNNKEL (reference sequence). This CDR3 has 15 residues. CDR3 sequence: CASSRITGLREKLFF. The CDR3 DNA reads as TGTGCCAGCAGCCGAATAACAGGGTTAAGGGAAAAACTGTTTTTT.

V is TRBV21-1 and J is TRBJ1-1; the table's TRBD1 call for D was not verified on the DNA. TRBV21-1 counts as a pseudogene. The CDR3 spans 15 residues. Written as DNA, the CDR3 is TGTGCCAGCATCCAAGTAGGTGGGGCCTCCACTGAAGCTTTCTTT. Translated, it gives CASIQVGGASTEAFF.

A single count supports this clone. The J gene is TRBJ1-5, the V gene TRBV7-2; D is perhaps TRBD1 (6 bases). CDR1 and CDR2 from the germline V gene are SGHTA and FQGNSA. V dropped 5 bases and J dropped 5 bases, with 10 bases sitting between them. CDR3 length: 13 amino acids. CDR3 loop: CASSKKGDQPQHF. The CDR3 DNA reads TGTGCCAGCAGCAAAAAGGGGGATCAGCCCCAGCATTTT.

The rearrangement joins TRBV15 to TRBJ2-3; TRBD1 matches at 9 bases. The CDR3 consists of 20 residues. V trimming: 2 bases; J trimming: 2 bases; junction bases outside the gene matches: 17. CDR1 and CDR2 (germline): LNHNV, YYDKDF (reference sequence). CDR3 sequence reads: CATSRPLTPGQGEDTDTQYF. CDR3 in DNA: TGTGCCACCAGCAGACCGTTAACACCGGGACAGGGAGAGGACACAGATACGCAGTATTTT. The variable domain in full, completed from reference TRBV15 and TRBJ2-3, reads DAMVIQNPRYQVTQFGKPVTLSCSQTLNHNVMYWYQQKSSQAPKLLFHYYDKDFNNEADTPDNFQSRRPNTSFCFLDIRSPGLGDTAMYLCATSRPLTPGQGEDTDTQYFGPGTRLTVL.

The chain has TRBV25-1 and TRBJ2-7, with a possible D match to TRBD2 (5 bases). This CDR3 has 16 residues. Germline values: CDR1 MGHDK, CDR2 SYGVNS. Trimming left V 6 bases short and J 2 bases short, with 20 bases between. DNA for the CDR3: TGTGCCAGCAGCCTCGCGGGCGGATCGATCCCCTACGAGCAGTACTTC. It codes for CASSLAGGSIPYEQYF.

V usage is TRBV5-1 and J usage is TRBJ1-1; D is ambiguous. V shed 0 bases and J shed 3 bases, with 12 bases lying between them. This CDR3 is 15 amino acids long. Per germline, CDR1 SGHRS and CDR2 YFSETQ. The CDR3 nucleotides read TGCGCCAGCAGCTTGGGCGGGAATAAGGACACTGAAGCTTTCTTT. Amino acids: CASSLGGNKDTEAFF.

The rearrangement links TRBV29-1 to TRBJ2-1, with 9 positions matching TRBD2. This CDR3 has 15 amino acids. Trimming at V came to 1 base and at J to 4 bases, leaving 5 bases not matched to a gene. Germline CDR1 is SQVTM and CDR2 is ANQGSEA. The DNA for the CDR3 is TGCAGCGTTGAAGGGGGGCTAGCGGGATACAATGAGCAGTTCTTC. Translating gives CSVEGGLAGYNEQFF.

The chain couples TRBV19 to TRBJ1-2; D ambiguous. Germline lookup yields CDR1 LNHDA and CDR2 SQIVND (reference sequence). Deletions cut 5 bases from V and 4 bases from J, with 8 bases between. The CDR3 runs to 12 residues. The CDR3 reads CASSPRSYGYTF. The CDR3 DNA reads TGTGCCAGTAGTCCGAGAAGCTATGGCTACACCTTC.

The chain is built from TRBV27 and TRBJ1-6; TRBD1 is a possible D gene (5 bases). The CDR3 totals 13 residues. Trimming left V 6 bases short and J 4 bases short, with 7 bases between. Germline loops: CDR1 MNHEY, CDR2 SMNVEV (reference sequence). CDR3 protein: CASRTEYNSPLHF. The CDR3, as DNA: TGTGCCAGCAGGACAGAGTATAATTCACCCCTCCACTTT.

The V and J genes are TRBV29-1 and TRBJ2-5; 9 positions match TRBD2. The CDR3 length is 13 residues. Germline V gene data show CDR1 as SQVTM and CDR2 as ANQGSEA. The ends lost 0 bases at V and 5 bases at J; junction bases unmatched: 1. This CDR3 is CSVEEREGETQYF. In nucleotides, the CDR3 is TGCAGCGTTGAAGAGCGGGAGGGGGAGACCCAGTACTTC.